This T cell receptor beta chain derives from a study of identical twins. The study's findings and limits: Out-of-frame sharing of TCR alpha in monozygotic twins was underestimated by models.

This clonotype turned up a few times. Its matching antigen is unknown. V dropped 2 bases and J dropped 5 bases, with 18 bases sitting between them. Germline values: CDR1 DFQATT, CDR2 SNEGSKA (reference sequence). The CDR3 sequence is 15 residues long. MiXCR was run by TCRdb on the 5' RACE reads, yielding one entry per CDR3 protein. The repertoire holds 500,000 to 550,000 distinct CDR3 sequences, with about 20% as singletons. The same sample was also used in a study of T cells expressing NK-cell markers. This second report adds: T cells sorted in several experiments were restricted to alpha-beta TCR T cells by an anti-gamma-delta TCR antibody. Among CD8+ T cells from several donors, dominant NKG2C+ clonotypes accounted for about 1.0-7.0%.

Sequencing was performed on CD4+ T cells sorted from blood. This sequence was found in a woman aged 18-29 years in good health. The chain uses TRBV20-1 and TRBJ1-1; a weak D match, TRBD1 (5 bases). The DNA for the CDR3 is TGCAGTGCTAGACGGCAGGGTGGGTTATCTACTGAAGCTTTCTTT. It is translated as CSARRQGGLSTEAFF.